Listed below are T cell receptor beta chains from one sample, sequenced in a study of T cells after yellow fever vaccination. TCRdb fed the 5' RACE reads into MiXCR, producing one record per CDR3 protein. Of about 63,000 distinct CDR3 sequences listed, 7.4% were seen once; the top ten hold about 38%. This sample comprised CD8+ T cells sorted from PBMCs, obtained 15 days after the yellow fever booster vaccination. These receptors were taken from a man aged 25 to 40 who received the YFV17D yellow fever vaccine. Both conserved end residues are trimmed from each CDR3.

v_gene	j_gene	CDR3aa
TRBV21-1	TRBJ2-5	ASSKANGAQETQY
TRBV9	TRBJ2-1	ASSVGSHEQF
TRBV7-9	TRBJ2-4	ASSLGLGSKNIQY
TRBV4-2	TRBJ1-1	ASSQEGGGAEAF
TRBV5-4	TRBJ2-4	ASSLGLAGENIQY
TRBV7-2	TRBJ2-2	ASSSRVTGELF
TRBV14	TRBJ2-1	ASSQGRAASYNEQF
TRBV9	TRBJ2-5	ASSPGGLDLQETQY
TRBV7-2	TRBJ1-6	ASSLLSPGLANSPLH
TRBV3-1	TRBJ1-2	ACSTNGADRGGANYGYT
TRBV7-6	TRBJ2-1	ASSLVTLVPSYNEQF
TRBV9	TRBJ2-7	ASSGSGSDEQY
TRBV20-1	TRBJ2-7	SATGTGVLGYEQY
TRBV29-1	TRBJ1-2	SVPGLRAYGYT
TRBV29-1	TRBJ2-1	SVLAGVNEQF
TRBV29-1	TRBJ2-7	SVDLNGEQY
TRBV7-2	TRBJ2-3	ASSLAGHLTDTQY
TRBV6-2/TRBV6-3	TRBJ2-7	ASSWDYEQY
TRBV20-1	TRBJ2-5	SARLGERETQY
TRBV6-5	TRBJ2-2	ASSYGLAGLTGELF
TRBV29-1	TRBJ2-1	SVEGWAGDEQF
TRBV9	TRBJ1-5	ASSVAGSNQPQH
TRBV9	TRBJ2-1	ASSVEGSPTYNEQF
TRBV4-2	TRBJ2-7	ASSQDGQGIRAYEQY
TRBV6-6	TRBJ2-5	ASSHPREETQY
TRBV7-2	TRBJ1-4	ASSLYLDGGEKLF
TRBV20-1	TRBJ2-1	SAPTGDLSYNEQF
TRBV6-5	TRBJ2-2	ASGVGGGELF
TRBV4-3	TRBJ2-7	ASSQERVAGGNSYEQY
TRBV20-1	TRBJ2-1	SASPGTSGRGEQF
TRBV5-6	TRBJ2-3	ASSFRVLSTDTQY
TRBV7-2	TRBJ2-1	ASSPWGREQF
TRBV12-3/TRBV12-4	TRBJ1-2	ASSASSGTSNYGYT
TRBV6-5	TRBJ2-7	ASSYSEGLEQY
TRBV20-1	TRBJ2-7	SAPGLDLYEQY
TRBV5-1	TRBJ2-7	ASSFSDGARYEQY
TRBV28	TRBJ2-7	ASRLRGGPLYEQY
TRBV4-3	TRBJ2-2	ASSQEHNTGELF
TRBV20-1	TRBJ2-7	SARDVYQRSTYEQY
TRBV3-1	TRBJ2-7	ASGLAGSSYEQY
TRBV6-1	TRBJ1-5	ASSEIGSNQPQH
TRBV3-1	TRBJ1-3	ASSQGFSGNTIY
TRBV5-1	TRBJ2-5	ASSRQRTGSQETQY
TRBV5-1	TRBJ2-7	APTGGRAYEQY
TRBV7-3	TRBJ2-7	ASSLNGDEQY
TRBV7-6	TRBJ1-4	ASSRDRGMTNEKLF
TRBV30	TRBJ1-5	AWSVDQFNQPQH
TRBV20-1	TRBJ2-5	SARVWDGNTVGSWETQY
TRBV7-9	TRBJ2-2	ASRTTDRDYTGELF
TRBV7-2	TRBJ2-7	ASSLVGGIFYEQY
TRBV4-3	TRBJ2-2	ASSLGGRAEIRAGELF
TRBV5-5	TRBJ1-1	ASSLGAWAF
TRBV20-1	TRBJ2-1	SARTSGTYNEQF
TRBV7-9	TRBJ2-1	ASTSRLAFNEQF
TRBV20-1	TRBJ2-1	SARDGGSALEQF